Below, 19 T cell receptor beta chains from the same sample are listed, as sequenced in a study of cytomegalovirus exposure and HLA in healthy donors. Sequencing used immunoSEQ multiplex PCR; TCRdb keeps in-frame clones, though not all of them. The repertoire holds about 64,000 clones, with about 89% as singletons. Sample: PBMCs. These receptors all stem from a woman younger than 30 in good health and CMV-seronegative.

The rearrangement joins TRBV18 to TRBJ1-2, with TRBD1 matching 7 bases. V was pared by 1 base and J by 4 bases, with 0 bases of the junction left unmatched. This CDR3 has 13 residues. CDR1 is KGHSH, CDR2 LQKENI, per germline. CDR3 sequence reads: CASSPQGAYGYTF. As DNA, the CDR3 is TGTGCCAGCTCACCACAGGGGGCCTATGGCTACACCTTC.

CDR3 sequence: CSVKTSEETQYF. CDR3 DNA: TGCAGCGTGAAAACTAGCGAAGAGACCCAGTACTTC. The chain employs TRBV29-1 and TRBJ2-5; 7 positions agree with TRBD2. V lost 6 bases, J lost 3 bases, and 4 bases stayed unmatched. Germline V gene lookup returns CDR1 SQVTM and CDR2 ANQGSEA. The CDR3 extends over 12 amino acids.

On this clone itself: An end of the junction differs from the germline gene, which may be a read error. The genes are TRBV30 and TRBJ1-2, with 10 positions matching TRBD1. Germline values: CDR1 GTSNPN, CDR2 SVGIG (reference sequence). The CDR3 spans 13 residues. The CDR3 sequence: CAWLTTGQGSFKF. In DNA form, the CDR3 reads TGTGCCTGGTTAACGACGGGACAGGGGTCTTTCAAGTTC.

J is TRBJ1-2 and V is TRBV9; D is unresolved. Deletions cut 3 bases from V and 5 bases from J, with 14 bases between. The CDR3 is 14 amino acids. Germline CDR1 is SGDLS and CDR2 is YYNGEE. DNA for the CDR3: TGTGCCAGCAGCGCCAGCGGGATTTCATATGGCTACACCTTC. Translated: CASSASGISYGYTF. The complete variable domain, with remaining parts taken from reference TRBV9 and TRBJ1-2, reads DSGVTQTPKHLITATGQRVTLRCSPRSGDLSVYWYQQSLDQGLQFLIQYYNGEERAKGNILERFSAQQFPDLHSELNLSSLELGDSALYFCASSASGISYGYTFGSGTRLTVV.

V usage is TRBV7-3 and J usage is TRBJ2-5; TRBD1 agrees at 9 bases. Germline V gene sequence: CDR1 SGHTA, CDR2 FQGTGA. The CDR3 is 15 residues long. J lost 5 bases, V lost 8 bases, and 12 bases had no gene match. The CDR3 protein is CASSKGPGQGETQYF. The DNA for the CDR3 is TGTGCCAGCTCGAAAGGCCCGGGACAGGGCGAGACCCAGTACTTC. Variable domain in full (rest from reference TRBV7-3 and TRBJ2-5): GAGVSQTPSNKVTEKGKYVELRCDPISGHTALYWYRQSLGQGPEFLIYFQGTGAADDSGLPNDRFFAVRPEGSVSTLKIQRTERGDSAVYLCASSKGPGQGETQYFGPGTRLLVL.

The chain recombines TRBV7-9 with TRBJ1-1; possible D gene TRBD1, 6 bases. The CDR3 spans 12 residues. Trimming took 5 bases from V and 6 from J, leaving 10 bases between them. Germline CDR1 reads SEHNR; CDR2 reads FQNEAQ (reference sequence). The CDR3 DNA sequence: TGTGCCAGCAGCCCTGGACAGTCTGAAGCTTTCTTT. Protein: CASSPGQSEAFF.

This chain uses TRBV30 with TRBJ2-7; D is uncertain. From germline, CDR1 is GTSNPN and CDR2 SVGIG (reference sequence). The V gene lost 7 bases and the J gene lost 3 bases, with 7 bases spanning the gap. The CDR3 extends over 10 amino acids. The CDR3 sequence: CAYRDYEQYF. CDR3 in DNA: TGTGCCTACAGAGACTACGAGCAGTACTTC. Drawing the rest from reference TRBV30 and TRBJ2-7, the complete variable domain is SQTIHQWPATLVQPVGSPLSLECTVEGTSNPNLYWYRQAAGRGLQLLFYSVGIGQISSEVPQNLSASRPQDRQFILSSKKLLLSDSGFYLCAYRDYEQYFGPGTRLTVT.

The V gene is TRBV7-3, the J gene TRBJ2-1; 10 bases line up with TRBD2. J was trimmed by 0 bases and V by 5 bases; bases with no gene match: 4. The CDR3 has 16 amino acids. Germline loops: CDR1 SGHTA, CDR2 FQGTGA. CDR3 in amino acids: CASSVGLANSYNEQFF. CDR3 in DNA: TGTGCCAGCAGCGTGGGACTAGCGAACTCCTACAATGAGCAGTTCTTC.

The gene calls are TRBV15 and TRBJ1-3; tentative D call: TRBD1 (6 bases). The CDR3 sequence is 14 residues long. Germline V lookup: CDR1 LNHNV, CDR2 YYDKDF (reference sequence). Between the trimmed V and J ends, which lost 5 bases and 6 bases, there was a span of 14 bases. The CDR3 spells CATSSGQFSNTIYF. In DNA, the CDR3 is TGTGCCACCAGCTCAGGACAGTTTTCAAACACCATATATTTT.

This clone was detected once. This chain connects TRBV4-2 to TRBJ2-3; TRBD1 matches 7 bases. V gave up 5 bases and J gave up 5 bases; unmatched junction bases: 13. CDR1 is LGHNA, CDR2 YNFKEQ, per germline. This CDR3 spans 16 amino acids. The CDR3 loop is CASSEGDRELRDTQYF. CDR3 nucleotides: TGTGCCAGCAGCGAAGGGGACAGAGAACTCCGAGATACGCAGTATTTT.

This clone was counted only a few times. The chain employs TRBV14 and TRBJ2-7; possibly TRBD1 for D (5 bases). The ends were cut back, 0 bases at V and 11 bases at J, with 14 bases in the middle. The CDR3 sequence is 13 residues long. Germline CDR1 reads SGHDN; CDR2 reads FVKESK. CDR3 sequence: CASSQDWQGVKYF. The CDR3 DNA follows: TGTGCCAGCAGCCAAGATTGGCAGGGTGTTAAGTACTTC.

The V and J genes are TRBV21-1 and TRBJ2-2; TRBD1, the table's D call, lacks a check against the DNA. TRBV21-1 is tagged as a pseudogene. The CDR3 contains 17 residues. CDR3 coding DNA: TGTGCCAGCAGCAAGGACAGGGGGCGAAATAACACCGGGGAGCTGTTTTTT. Its protein is CASSKDRGRNNTGELFF.

This clone was counted a few times. V usage is TRBV11-2 and J usage is TRBJ1-2; the D gene is possibly TRBD1 (6 bases). The germline V and J ends were trimmed by 5 bases and 8 bases, with 18 bases remaining between them. This CDR3 has 14 amino acids. Germline CDR1 is SGHAT and CDR2 is FQNNGV. The CDR3 protein is CASSQGTGLGGYTF. CDR3 in DNA: TGTGCCAGCAGCCAGGGAACAGGGCTTGGAGGCTACACCTTC.

The rearrangement joins TRBV29-1 to TRBJ2-7, with TRBD2 identical over 7 bases. The germline CDR1 and CDR2 sequences are SQVTM and ANQGSEA. This CDR3 has 13 amino acids. V shed 6 bases, J shed 0 bases, and the junction held 5 bases outside the gene matches. Here the CDR3 DNA reads TGCAGCGTCACCCCTAGCGGCTCCTACGAGCAGTACTTC. Protein sequence: CSVTPSGSYEQYF.

The chain couples TRBV2 to TRBJ1-2; 7 nucleotides agree with TRBD1. The V and J ends lost 8 bases and 3 bases, in that order; junction bases with no gene match: 6. The CDR3 totals 13 residues. Per the germline V gene, CDR1 is SNHLY and CDR2 is FYNNEI. This chain's CDR3 is CASDYGQDYGYTF. In DNA, the CDR3 is TGTGCCAGCGATTACGGACAGGACTATGGCTACACCTTC.

The gene calls are TRBV4-2 and TRBJ2-2; the D gene is possibly TRBD2 (5 bases). Trimming pared 1 base from V and 3 bases from J, leaving 15 bases between. Germline assignment: CDR1 LGHNA and CDR2 YNFKEQ. This CDR3 contains 17 residues. CDR3 protein: CASSQVRPGIYTGELFF. The CDR3 region has the DNA TGTGCCAGCAGCCAAGTTCGGCCGGGGATCTACACCGGGGAGCTGTTTTTT.

This chain connects TRBV7-2 to TRBJ1-1; D gene unclear. The CDR3 has 15 amino acids. V was clipped by 4 bases and J by 0 bases, with 12 bases between them. The germline V gene has CDR1 SGHTA and CDR2 FQGNSA. The CDR3 region is CASSSLTVMNTEAFF. The CDR3 DNA reads TGTGCCAGCAGCTCGCTGACTGTGATGAACACTGAAGCTTTCTTT. The complete variable domain, with remaining parts taken from reference TRBV7-2 and TRBJ1-1, reads GAGVSQSPSNKVTEKGKDVELRCDPISGHTALYWYRQSLGQGLEFLIYFQGNSAPDKSGLPSDRFSAERTGGSVSTLTIQRTQQEDSAVYLCASSSLTVMNTEAFFGQGTRLTVV.

The rearrangement joins TRBV6-5 to TRBJ2-7; 9 bases are shared with TRBD2. With 2 bases clipped from V and 6 bases from J, the junction kept 11 bases outside the gene matches. Germline values: CDR1 MNHEY, CDR2 SVGAGI. CDR3 length equals 16 residues. CDR3 region: CASSYLRPGLAGEQYF. The CDR3 DNA is TGTGCCAGCAGTTACCTAAGGCCGGGACTAGCTGGCGAGCAGTACTTC.

This clone has a handful of counts. CDR3 sequence (DNA): TGTGCCAGCAGCCCTGACAGGGGGTACGAGCAGTACTTC. Translation gives CASSPDRGYEQYF. This chain joins TRBV13 and TRBJ2-7, with TRBD1 matching 9 bases. The V gene end was trimmed by 5 bases and the J gene end by 4 bases; junction bases not matched to a gene: 3. CDR3 length equals 13 residues. Germline lookup yields CDR1 PRHDT and CDR2 FYEKMQ (reference sequence).